These 13 T cell receptor beta chains were all obtained from the same sample, sequenced in a study of shared T cell receptors in the human thymus. TCRdb's table, derived via immunoSEQ multiplex PCR, lists solely in-frame clones and lacks some. Of some 760,000 clones in the sample, roughly 85% were seen once. The sample was also linked to a second study, of human thymus T cells.

Input material: thymocytes. These TCRs come from a girl less than two years old with a congenital heart defect.

In this sample, this clone turned up a few times. The chain recombines TRBV7-3 with TRBJ2-3; TRBD2 matches at 9 bases. The V segment lost 0 bases and the J segment 6 bases; nucleotides outside the gene matches: 4. Germline V gene data show CDR1 as SGHTA and CDR2 as FQGTGA. The CDR3 length is 15 residues. The CDR3 DNA sequence: TGTGCCAGCAGCTTAACGGCGGGGGGGCCCGATACGCAGTATTTT. Its translation: CASSLTAGGPDTQYF.

The V and J genes are TRBV6-6 and TRBJ2-5; 8 nucleotides line up with TRBD1. Trimming took 5 bases from V and 3 from J; bases not matched to a gene: 11. Germline lookup yields CDR1 MNHNY and CDR2 SVGAGI (reference sequence). This CDR3 spans 16 amino acids. CDR3 in DNA: TGTGCCAGCAGTAAAACAGGGGGGTGGGAAGAAGAGACCCAGTACTTC. Protein sequence: CASSKTGGWEEETQYF.

The V call is TRBV2, the J call TRBJ1-4; 7 bases match TRBD1. V shed 11 bases and J 8 bases; nucleotides not matched to a gene: 5. CDR3 size: 11 residues. The germline V gene has CDR1 SNHLY and CDR2 FYNNEI. This CDR3 is CAATGREKLFF. CDR3 sequence (DNA): TGTGCCGCGACAGGGAGGGAAAAACTGTTTTTT.

The rearrangement joins TRBV15 to TRBJ1-5; 9 nucleotides match TRBD1. The CDR3 length is 15 residues. CDR1 and CDR2 from the germline V gene are LNHNV and YYDKDF (reference sequence). CDR3: CAPGLDRGSNQPQHF. The CDR3 nucleotides read TGTGCTCCGGGGCTGGACAGGGGTAGCAATCAGCCCCAGCATTTT.

The rearrangement joins TRBV7-2 to TRBJ1-1, with D maybe TRBD1 (6 bases). V lost 5 bases, J lost 0 bases, and 16 bases lay in between. Germline V gene data show CDR1 as SGHTA and CDR2 as FQGNSA. The CDR3 is 16 amino acids. CDR3 nucleotides: TGTGCCAGCAGCGGACGGACAGCCTACCTGAACACTGAAGCTTTCTTT. Its protein product is CASSGRTAYLNTEAFF.

V is TRBV7-2 and J is TRBJ1-1, with 7 bases lining up with TRBD1. Germline CDR1 and CDR2: SGHTA and FQGNSA. The V and J ends lost 1 base and 11 bases, in that order; junction bases with no gene match: 19. This CDR3 contains 17 residues. The CDR3 sequence is CASSLVLGGAGSQGAFF. The CDR3 nucleotides read TGTGCCAGCAGCTTAGTACTAGGGGGCGCAGGTTCCCAAGGGGCTTTCTTT.

V is TRBV29-1 and J is TRBJ1-2; D call uncertain. Germline V gene data show CDR1 as SQVTM and CDR2 as ANQGSEA. This CDR3 spans 11 amino acids. Trimming stripped 4 bases from V and 4 bases from J, with 7 bases between. The CDR3 region is CSVGRTYGYTF. The DNA of the CDR3 is TGCAGCGTTGGGAGGACCTATGGCTACACCTTC.

V is TRBV27 and J is TRBJ2-7, with 8 positions matching TRBD1. V shed 6 bases, J shed 5 bases, and the junction held 9 bases outside the gene matches. Germline assignment: CDR1 MNHEY and CDR2 SMNVEV (reference sequence). The CDR3 consists of 14 residues. CDR3 in DNA: TGTGCCAGCAGCTTGGACAGGGAAATCAACGAGCAGTACTTC. It is translated as CASSLDREINEQYF.

This clone appeared a single time. This chain links TRBV27 with TRBJ2-1; 8 bases match TRBD1. Germline assignment: CDR1 MNHEY and CDR2 SMNVEV (reference sequence). The length of the CDR3 is 15 residues. Losses at the gene ends were 7 bases for V and 4 bases for J; bases not matched to a gene: 9. The CDR3 loop is CASTPRDRKYNEQFF. CDR3 nucleotides: TGTGCCAGCACACCCCGGGACAGGAAATACAATGAGCAGTTCTTC.

The rearrangement uses TRBV11-2 and TRBJ1-1, with a weak D call TRBD1 (5 bases). Germline values: CDR1 SGHAT, CDR2 FQNNGV. The CDR3 has 16 residues. Trimming shortened V by 1 base and J by 5 bases, and 17 bases separated the two germline ends. The CDR3 bases are TGTGCCAGCAGCTTAGTGAGGCAGGGATCTGAGACTGAAGCTTTCTTT. It codes for CASSLVRQGSETEAFF.

V is TRBV6-1 and J is TRBJ1-1; possible D gene TRBD1, 5 bases. CDR1 and CDR2 (germline): MNHNS, SASEGT. The CDR3 covers 13 residues. V shed 10 bases and J shed 2 bases, with 14 bases lying between them. CDR3 loop: CANKGTENTEAFF. The CDR3 coding sequence is TGTGCCAACAAAGGGACTGAAAACACTGAAGCTTTCTTT.

The chain combines TRBV18 with TRBJ2-1, with D tentatively TRBD1 (6 bases). The germline CDR1 and CDR2 sequences are KGHSH and LQKENI. The V and J ends lost 0 bases and 2 bases respectively, with 14 bases between them. This CDR3 has 17 residues. CDR3 amino acids: CASSPPRDIETYNEQFF. CDR3 nucleotides: TGTGCCAGCTCACCACCCCGGGACATCGAAACCTACAATGAGCAGTTCTTC.

This chain joins TRBV6-6 and TRBJ2-1, with 7 bases that match TRBD2. The CDR3 loop spans 15 amino acids. The V gene's germline CDR1 is MNHNY and CDR2 SVGAGI (reference sequence). The V gene end was trimmed by 3 bases and the J gene end by 10 bases; junction bases not matched to a gene: 12. The CDR3 loop is CASSYGRGSPGEQFF. As DNA, the CDR3 is TGTGCCAGCAGTTATGGGAGGGGATCCCCCGGGGAGCAGTTCTTC.